This entry lists 3 T cell receptor beta chains sequenced from one sample in a study of blood T cells in healthy people across ages. For the second PCR, which ran for about 7 to 11 cycles, a sample-barcoded 5' primer and a J-beta primer mix were used. Each CDR3 protein is one row after TCRdb ran MiXCR on the 5' RACE reads. The sample contains some 1.5 million distinct CDR3 sequences, 35% to 45% of which appear only once. The sequencing sample was made of blood. These receptors all come from a woman aged 18-29 years in good health.

J is TRBJ2-7 and V is TRBV2; 9 bases line up with TRBD1. This CDR3 spans 15 amino acids. Looked up from germline, CDR1 is SNHLY and CDR2 is FYNNEI. V lost 7 bases to trimming and J lost 1 base; unmatched junction nucleotides: 8. This CDR3 is CASTLATGGSYEQYF. The CDR3 coding sequence is TGTGCCAGCACGTTGGCGACAGGGGGATCCTACGAGCAGTACTTC.

The chain is built from TRBV4-3 and TRBJ1-6; maybe TRBD1 (6 bases). Trimming cost V 5 bases and J 9 bases, with 17 bases left between them. CDR3 length: 15 residues. In germline, CDR1 is LGHNA, CDR2 YSLEER. CDR3 coding DNA: TGCGCCAGCAGCTACCGGGACACATTTGGTTCACCCCTCCACTTT. Translated: CASSYRDTFGSPLHF.

This clonotype showed up just a few times. The V call is TRBV28, the J call TRBJ2-1, with D unresolved. Trimming took 4 bases from V and 3 from J, leaving 13 bases between them. CDR3 size: 15 residues. In germline, CDR1 is MDHEN, CDR2 SYDVKM. Here the CDR3 DNA reads TGTGCCAGCAGTTATGGGGATAGTGTCTACAATGAGCAGTTCTTC. Its translation is CASSYGDSVYNEQFF.